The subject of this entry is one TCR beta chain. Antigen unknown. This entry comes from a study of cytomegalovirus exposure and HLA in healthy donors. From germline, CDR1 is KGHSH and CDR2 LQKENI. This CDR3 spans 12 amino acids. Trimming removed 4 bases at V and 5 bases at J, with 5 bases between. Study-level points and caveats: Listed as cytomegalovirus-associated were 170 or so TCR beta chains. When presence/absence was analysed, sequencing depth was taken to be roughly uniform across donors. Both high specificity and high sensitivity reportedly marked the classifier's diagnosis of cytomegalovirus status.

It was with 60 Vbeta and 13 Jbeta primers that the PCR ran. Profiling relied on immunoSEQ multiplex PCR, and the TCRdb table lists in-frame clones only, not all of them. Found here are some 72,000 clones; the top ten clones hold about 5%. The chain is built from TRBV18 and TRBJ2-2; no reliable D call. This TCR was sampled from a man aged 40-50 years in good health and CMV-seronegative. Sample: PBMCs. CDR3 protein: CASSRGTGELFF. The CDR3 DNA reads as TGTGCCAGCTCACGCGGAACCGGGGAGCTGTTTTTT.